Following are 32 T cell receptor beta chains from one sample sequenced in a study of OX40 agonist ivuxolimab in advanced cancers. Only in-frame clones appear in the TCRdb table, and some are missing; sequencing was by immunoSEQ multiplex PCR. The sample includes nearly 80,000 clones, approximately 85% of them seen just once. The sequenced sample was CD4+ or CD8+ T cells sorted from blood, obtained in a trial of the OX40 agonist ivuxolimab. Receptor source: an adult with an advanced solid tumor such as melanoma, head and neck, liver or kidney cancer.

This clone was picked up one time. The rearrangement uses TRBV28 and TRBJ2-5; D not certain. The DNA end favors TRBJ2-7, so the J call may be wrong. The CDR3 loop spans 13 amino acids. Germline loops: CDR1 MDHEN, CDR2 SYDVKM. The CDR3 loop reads CASSFRFKDEQYF. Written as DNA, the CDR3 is TGTGCCAGCAGTTTTCGTTTTAAGGACGAGCAGTACTTC.

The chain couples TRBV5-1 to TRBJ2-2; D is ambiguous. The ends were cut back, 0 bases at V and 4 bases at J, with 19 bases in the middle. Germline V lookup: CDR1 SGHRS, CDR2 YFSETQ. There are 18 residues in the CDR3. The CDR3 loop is CASSLARSSTTSTGELFF. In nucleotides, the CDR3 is TGCGCCAGCAGCTTGGCCAGATCCAGCACCACATCCACCGGGGAGCTGTTTTTT.

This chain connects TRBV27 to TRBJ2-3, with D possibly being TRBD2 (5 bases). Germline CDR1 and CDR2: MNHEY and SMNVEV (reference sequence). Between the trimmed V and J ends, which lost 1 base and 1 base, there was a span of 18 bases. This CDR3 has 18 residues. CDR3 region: CASSLFSRGYGGTDTQYF. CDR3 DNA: TGTGCCAGCAGTTTATTCTCTCGGGGATACGGAGGCACAGATACGCAGTATTTT.

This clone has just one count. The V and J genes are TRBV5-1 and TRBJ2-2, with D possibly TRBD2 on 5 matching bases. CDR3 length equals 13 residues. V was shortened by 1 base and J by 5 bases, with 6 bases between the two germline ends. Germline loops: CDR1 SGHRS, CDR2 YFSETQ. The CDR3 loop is CASSLSGTGELFF. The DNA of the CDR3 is TGCGCCAGCAGCTTGAGCGGAACCGGGGAGCTGTTTTTT.

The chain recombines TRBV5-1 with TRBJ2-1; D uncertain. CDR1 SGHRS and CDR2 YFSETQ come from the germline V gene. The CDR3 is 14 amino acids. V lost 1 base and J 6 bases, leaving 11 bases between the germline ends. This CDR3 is CASSLRDFVNEQFF. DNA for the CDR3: TGCGCCAGCAGCTTGAGGGATTTCGTCAATGAGCAGTTCTTC.

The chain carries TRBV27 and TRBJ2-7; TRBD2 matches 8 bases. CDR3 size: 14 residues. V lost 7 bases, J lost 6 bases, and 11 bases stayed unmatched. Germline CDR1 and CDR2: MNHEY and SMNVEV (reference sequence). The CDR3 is CASTNRARGGEQYF. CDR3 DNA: TGTGCCAGCACCAACAGGGCCCGGGGGGGCGAGCAGTACTTC.

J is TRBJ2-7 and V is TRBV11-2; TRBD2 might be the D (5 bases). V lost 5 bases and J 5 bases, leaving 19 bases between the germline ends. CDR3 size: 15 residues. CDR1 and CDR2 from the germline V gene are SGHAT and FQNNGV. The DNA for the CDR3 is TGTGCCAGCAGCCCCTTAAGTACTAGTCTCAACGAGCAGTACTTC. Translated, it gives CASSPLSTSLNEQYF.

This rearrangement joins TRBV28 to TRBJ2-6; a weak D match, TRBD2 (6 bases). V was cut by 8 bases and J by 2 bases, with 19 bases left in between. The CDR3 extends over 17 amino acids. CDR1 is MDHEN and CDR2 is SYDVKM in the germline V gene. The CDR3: CASYPGTGRPGANVLTF. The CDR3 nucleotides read TGTGCCAGCTATCCCGGGACTGGTCGGCCTGGGGCCAACGTCCTGACTTTC.

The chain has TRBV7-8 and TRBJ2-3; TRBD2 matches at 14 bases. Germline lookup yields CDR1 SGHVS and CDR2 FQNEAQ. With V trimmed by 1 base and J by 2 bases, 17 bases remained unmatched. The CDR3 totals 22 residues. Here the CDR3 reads CASSLVVGTSGRGLDLTDTQYF. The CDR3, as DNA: TGTGCCAGCAGCTTAGTAGTGGGGACTAGCGGGAGAGGTTTGGATCTCACAGATACGCAGTATTTT. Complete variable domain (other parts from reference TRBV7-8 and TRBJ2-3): GAGVSQSPRYKVAKRGQDVALRCDPISGHVSLFWYQQALGQGPEFLTYFQNEAQLDKSGLPSDRFFAERPEGSVSTLKIQRTQQEDSAVYLCASSLVVGTSGRGLDLTDTQYFGPGTRLTVL.

CDR3 sequence: CASRTHSGSPRETQYF. The DNA of the CDR3 is TGTGCCAGTAGGACACATAGCGGGAGCCCTCGGGAGACCCAGTACTTC. This chain connects TRBV19 to TRBJ2-5; 9 bases fit TRBD2. This CDR3 is built from 16 residues. Germline values: CDR1 LNHDA, CDR2 SQIVND (reference sequence). V gave up 6 bases and J gave up 5 bases; unmatched junction bases: 13.

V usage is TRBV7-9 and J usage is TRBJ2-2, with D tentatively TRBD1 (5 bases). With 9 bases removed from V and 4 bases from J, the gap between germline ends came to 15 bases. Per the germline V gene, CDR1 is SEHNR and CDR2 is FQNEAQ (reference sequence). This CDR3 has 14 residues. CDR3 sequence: CARSSQGGTGELFF. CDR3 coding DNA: TGTGCCAGGAGTTCGCAGGGTGGCACCGGGGAGCTGTTTTTT.

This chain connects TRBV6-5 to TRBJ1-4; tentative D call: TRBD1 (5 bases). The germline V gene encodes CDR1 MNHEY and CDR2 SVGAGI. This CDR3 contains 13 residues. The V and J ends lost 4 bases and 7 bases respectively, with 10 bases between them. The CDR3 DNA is TGTGCCAGCAGTTCCCGGGACTTTGAAAAACTGTTTTTT. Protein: CASSSRDFEKLFF.

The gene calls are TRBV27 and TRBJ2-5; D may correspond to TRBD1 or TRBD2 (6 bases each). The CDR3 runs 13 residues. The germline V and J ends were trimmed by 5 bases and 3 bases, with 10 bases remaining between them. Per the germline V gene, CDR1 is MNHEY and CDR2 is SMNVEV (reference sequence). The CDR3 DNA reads TGTGCCAGCAGTATGGAGGGGGAAGAGACCCAGTACTTC. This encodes CASSMEGEETQYF.

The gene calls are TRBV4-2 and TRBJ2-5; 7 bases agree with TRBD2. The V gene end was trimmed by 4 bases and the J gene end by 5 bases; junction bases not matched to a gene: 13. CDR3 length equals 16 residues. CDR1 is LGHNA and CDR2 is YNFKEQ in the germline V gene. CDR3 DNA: TGTGCCAGCAGCCTCTTTGGGGCTAGCGGTCAGGAGACCCAGTACTTC. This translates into CASSLFGASGQETQYF.

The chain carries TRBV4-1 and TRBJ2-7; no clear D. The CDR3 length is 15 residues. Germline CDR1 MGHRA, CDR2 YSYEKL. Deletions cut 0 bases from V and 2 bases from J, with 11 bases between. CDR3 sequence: CASSQDPTVTYEQYF. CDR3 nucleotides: TGCGCCAGCAGCCAAGATCCAACGGTCACCTACGAGCAGTACTTC.

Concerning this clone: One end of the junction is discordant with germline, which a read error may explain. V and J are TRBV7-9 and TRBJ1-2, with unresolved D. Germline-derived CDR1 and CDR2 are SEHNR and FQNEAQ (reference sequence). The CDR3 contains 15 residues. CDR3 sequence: CASSLLTDSYYGYTF. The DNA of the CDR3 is TGTGCCAGCAGCTTACTCACGGACTCGTACTACGGCTACACCTTC. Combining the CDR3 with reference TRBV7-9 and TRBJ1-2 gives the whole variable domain DTGVSQNPRHKITKRGQNVTFRCDPISEHNRLYWYRQTLGQGPEFLTYFQNEAQLEKSRLLSDRFSAERPKGSFSTLEIQRTEQGDSAMYLCASSLLTDSYYGYTFGSGTRLTVV.

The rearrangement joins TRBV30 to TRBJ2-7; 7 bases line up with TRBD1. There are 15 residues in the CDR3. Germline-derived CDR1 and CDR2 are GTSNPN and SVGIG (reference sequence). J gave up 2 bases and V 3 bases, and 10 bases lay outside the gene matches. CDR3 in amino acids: CAWSPGRGSAYEQYF. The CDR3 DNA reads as TGTGCCTGGAGCCCCGGCAGGGGGAGCGCCTACGAGCAGTACTTC.

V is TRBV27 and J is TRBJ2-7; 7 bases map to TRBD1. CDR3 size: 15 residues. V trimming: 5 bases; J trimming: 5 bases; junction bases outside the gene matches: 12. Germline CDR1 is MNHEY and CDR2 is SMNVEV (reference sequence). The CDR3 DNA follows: TGTGCCAGCAGTCCATACCGGGACAGCGACCACGAGCAGTACTTC. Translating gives CASSPYRDSDHEQYF.

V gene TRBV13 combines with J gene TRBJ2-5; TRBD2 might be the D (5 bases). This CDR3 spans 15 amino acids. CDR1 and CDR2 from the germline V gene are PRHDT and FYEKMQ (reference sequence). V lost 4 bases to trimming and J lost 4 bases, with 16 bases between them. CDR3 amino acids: CASSSGRTGRETQYF. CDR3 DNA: TGTGCCAGCAGCTCCGGACGGACGGGGAGAGAGACCCAGTACTTC.

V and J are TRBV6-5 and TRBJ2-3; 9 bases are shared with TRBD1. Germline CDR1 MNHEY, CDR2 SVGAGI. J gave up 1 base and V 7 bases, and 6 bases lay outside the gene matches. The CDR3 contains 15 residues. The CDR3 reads CASNLRTGGTDTQYF. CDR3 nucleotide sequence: TGTGCCAGCAATTTGCGGACAGGGGGCACAGATACGCAGTATTTT.

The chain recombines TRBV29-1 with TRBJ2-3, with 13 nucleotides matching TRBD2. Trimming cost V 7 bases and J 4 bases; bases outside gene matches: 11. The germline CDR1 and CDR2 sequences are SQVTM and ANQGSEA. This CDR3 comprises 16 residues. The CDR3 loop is CSAVTGTSGNADTQYF. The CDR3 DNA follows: TGCAGCGCCGTAACCGGGACTAGCGGGAATGCAGATACGCAGTATTTT.

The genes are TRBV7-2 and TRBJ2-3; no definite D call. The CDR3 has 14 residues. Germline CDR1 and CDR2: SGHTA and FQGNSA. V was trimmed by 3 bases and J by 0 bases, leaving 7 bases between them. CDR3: CASSFRRSTDTQYF. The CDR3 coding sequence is TGTGCCAGCAGCTTTCGCAGGAGCACAGATACGCAGTATTTT.

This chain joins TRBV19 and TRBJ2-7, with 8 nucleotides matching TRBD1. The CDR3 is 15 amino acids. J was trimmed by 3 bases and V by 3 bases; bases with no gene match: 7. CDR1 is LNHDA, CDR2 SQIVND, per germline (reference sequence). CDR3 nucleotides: TGTGCCAGTAGTATCTGGACAGGGAAAAACTACGAGCAGTACTTC. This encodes CASSIWTGKNYEQYF.

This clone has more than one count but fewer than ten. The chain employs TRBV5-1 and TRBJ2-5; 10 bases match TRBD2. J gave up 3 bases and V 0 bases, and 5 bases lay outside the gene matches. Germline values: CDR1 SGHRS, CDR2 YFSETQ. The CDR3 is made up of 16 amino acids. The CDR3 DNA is TGCGCCAGCAGCTTGGTCGGGACTAGCGCGGAAGAGACCCAGTACTTC. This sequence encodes CASSLVGTSAEETQYF.

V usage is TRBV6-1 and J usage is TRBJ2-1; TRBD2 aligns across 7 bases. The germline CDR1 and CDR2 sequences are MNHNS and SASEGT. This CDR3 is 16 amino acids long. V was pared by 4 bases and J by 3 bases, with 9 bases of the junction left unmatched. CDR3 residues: CASSALAAILYNEQFF. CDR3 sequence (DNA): TGTGCCAGCAGTGCTCTAGCGGCTATTCTCTACAATGAGCAGTTCTTC.

CDR3 coding DNA: TGCGCCAGCAGCCAAGAGCTAAGGGACTCCTACGAGCAGTACTTC. Translated: CASSQELRDSYEQYF. This chain joins TRBV4-1 and TRBJ2-5, with D uncertain. The J call is uncertain, as TRBJ2-7 better fits the DNA end. This CDR3 is 15 amino acids long. Germline V gene sequence: CDR1 MGHRA, CDR2 YSYEKL.

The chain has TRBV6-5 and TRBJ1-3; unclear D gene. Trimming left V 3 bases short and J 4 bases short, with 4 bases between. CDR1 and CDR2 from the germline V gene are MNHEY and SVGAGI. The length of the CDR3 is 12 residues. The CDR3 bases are TGTGCCAGCAGTTATGGGGGAAACACCATATATTTT. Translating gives CASSYGGNTIYF.

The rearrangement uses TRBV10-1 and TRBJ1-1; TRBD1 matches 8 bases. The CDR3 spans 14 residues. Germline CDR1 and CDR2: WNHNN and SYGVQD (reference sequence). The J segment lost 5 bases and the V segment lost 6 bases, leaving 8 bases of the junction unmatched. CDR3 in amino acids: CASSPGQGWTEAFF. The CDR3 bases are TGCGCCAGCAGCCCCGGACAGGGTTGGACTGAAGCTTTCTTT.

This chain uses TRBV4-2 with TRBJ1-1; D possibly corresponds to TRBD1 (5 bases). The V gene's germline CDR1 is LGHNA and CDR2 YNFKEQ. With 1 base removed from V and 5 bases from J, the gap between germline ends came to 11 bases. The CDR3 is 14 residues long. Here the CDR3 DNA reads TGTGCCAGCAGCCAAGTGGGTGGGGGGACTGAAGCTTTCTTT. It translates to CASSQVGGGTEAFF.

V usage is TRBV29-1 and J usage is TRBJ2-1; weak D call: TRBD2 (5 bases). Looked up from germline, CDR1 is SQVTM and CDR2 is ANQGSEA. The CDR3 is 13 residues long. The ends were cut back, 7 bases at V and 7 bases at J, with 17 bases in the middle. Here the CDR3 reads CSGAGSVGNEQFF. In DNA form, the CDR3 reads TGCAGCGGGGCGGGTAGTGTGGGAAATGAGCAGTTCTTC.

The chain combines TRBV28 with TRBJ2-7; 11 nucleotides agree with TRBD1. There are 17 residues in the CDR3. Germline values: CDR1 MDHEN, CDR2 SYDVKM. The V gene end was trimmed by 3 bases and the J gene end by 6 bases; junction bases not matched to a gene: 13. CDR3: CASSFNLLGTGGIEQYF. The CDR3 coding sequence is TGTGCCAGCAGTTTTAATCTCTTGGGGACAGGGGGGATCGAGCAGTACTTC.

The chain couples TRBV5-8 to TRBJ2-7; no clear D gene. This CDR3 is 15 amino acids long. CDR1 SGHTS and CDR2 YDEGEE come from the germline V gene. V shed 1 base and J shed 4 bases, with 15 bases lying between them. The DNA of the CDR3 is TGTGCCAGCAGCTTGAGCGTCAGATCTAAGTACGAGCAGTACTTC. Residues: CASSLSVRSKYEQYF.